Below are 7 T cell receptor beta chains sequenced from a single sample in a study of blood T cell repertoires in COVID-19. Method: immunoSEQ multiplex PCR; TCRdb's copy keeps in-frame clones and lacks some. The sample yields over 150,000 clones, approximately 84% seen once. The specimen sequenced was peripheral blood. The receptors come from a human donor with acute or convalescent COVID-19. The donor label of this sample is uncertain.

The chain has TRBV10-2 and TRBJ1-2; TRBD1 matches 7 bases. Germline CDR1 reads WSHSY; CDR2 reads SAAADI. The CDR3 length is 14 residues. The J segment lost 6 bases and the V segment lost 4 bases, leaving 8 bases of the junction unmatched. The CDR3 sequence is CASSGQGRNDGYTF. DNA for the CDR3: TGCGCCAGCAGTGGACAGGGAAGAAATGATGGCTACACCTTC.

The chain links TRBV6-5 to TRBJ2-4, with a weak D call TRBD1 (5 bases). The CDR3 totals 13 residues. Germline loops: CDR1 MNHEY, CDR2 SVGAGI. V was cut by 10 bases and J by 5 bases, with 15 bases left in between. CDR3 sequence: CATRVGLQNIQYF. The CDR3 DNA reads TGTGCCACCAGGGTGGGCTTACAAAACATTCAGTACTTC.

This chain uses TRBV27 with TRBJ1-3, with D tentatively TRBD1 (5 bases). Germline CDR1 MNHEY, CDR2 SMNVEV (reference sequence). CDR3 length: 15 amino acids. V was trimmed by 6 bases and J by 2 bases, leaving 14 bases between them. The CDR3 DNA sequence: TGTGCCAGCAGCTCAGGGTGGGGGGCTGGAAACACCATATATTTT. Its protein product is CASSSGWGAGNTIYF.

The chain joins TRBV7-2 to TRBJ1-1; 8 nucleotides match TRBD1. The CDR3 runs 12 residues. Trimming cost V 5 bases and J 11 bases; bases outside gene matches: 7. The V gene's germline CDR1 is SGHTA and CDR2 FQGNSA. This CDR3 is CASSPRGLGAFF. The CDR3 nucleotides read TGTGCCAGCAGCCCCAGGGGGCTGGGGGCTTTCTTT.

The chain joins TRBV11-1 to TRBJ2-7, with 14 positions matching TRBD2. The V gene end was trimmed by 4 bases and the J gene end by 10 bases; junction bases not matched to a gene: 9. The CDR3 spans 15 residues. Germline V gene data show CDR1 as SGHAT and CDR2 as FQDESV (reference sequence). CDR3 sequence reads: CASSSGLAGGSRQYF. DNA for the CDR3: TGTGCCAGCAGCTCCGGACTAGCGGGAGGTTCCCGTCAGTACTTC.

The J gene is TRBJ2-2, the V gene TRBV7-2; D not certain. Germline V lookup: CDR1 SGHTA, CDR2 FQGNSA. V lost 5 bases, J lost 2 bases, and 9 bases lay in between. The CDR3 is 14 amino acids. CDR3 residues: CASSPRRNTGELFF. The DNA for the CDR3 is TGTGCCAGCAGCCCGCGCCGCAACACCGGGGAGCTGTTTTTT.

This sequence joins TRBV21-1 and TRBJ2-4; TRBD1, as called in the table, went unchecked against the DNA. TRBV21-1 is reported as a pseudogene. This CDR3 region has 21 residues. This chain's CDR3 is CASSKTRWDRVSWVAKNIQYF. CDR3 bases: TGTGCCAGCAGCAAGACGAGGTGGGACAGGGTGAGTTGGGTGGCCAAAAACATTCAGTACTTC.